The rows below give T cell receptor beta chains drawn from one sample of a study of T-cell reconstitution after alpha-beta-depleted transplantation in children. TCRdb redid the calling of the PCR reads with MiXCR, one entry per CDR3 protein. The table lists around 370,000 distinct CDR3 sequences, over 9% of them singletons, with 2% to 3% in the top ten. This specimen consisted of PBMCs from the stem cell graft donor, obtained from the stem cell graft. These receptors were taken from a human donor who donated a stem cell graft to a child with acute lymphoblastic leukemia. The CDR3 runs from the conserved cysteine through the conserved F or W. D genes are given only for firm matches. Rows may omit the clone size; those that give it use once, few, many or a size class.

d_call j_call v_call clone_size cdr3_nt cdr3_aa
. TRBJ1-2 TRBV5-6 once TGTGCCAGCAGCAAACGACAGATTAACTATGGCTACACCTTC CASSKRQINYGYTF
. TRBJ1-5 TRBV12-3/TRBV12-4 . TGTGCCAGCAGTGGACTTTTGGGCAGTAGCAATCAGCCCCAGCATTTT CASSGLLGSSNQPQHF
TRBD1 TRBJ2-7 TRBV29-1 . TGCAGCGTTGAATCGGGACAGCACTACGAGCAGTACTTC CSVESGQHYEQYF
TRBD2 TRBJ2-7 TRBV28 few TGTGCCAGCAGTTTCACGGGACTAGCGTCCTACGAGCAGTACTTC CASSFTGLASYEQYF
. TRBJ2-5 TRBV4-1 many TGCGCCAGCAGTCTCCAGACCACTAGCAGAGAGACCCAGTACTTC CASSLQTTSRETQYF
. TRBJ1-2 TRBV4-3 . TGCGCCAGCAGCCAAGAATTTCGGGCGGTTAACTATGGCTACACCTTC CASSQEFRAVNYGYTF
. TRBJ2-3 TRBV4-1 . TGCGCCAGCAGCCATGCAGATACGCAGTATTTT CASSHADTQYF
. TRBJ1-1 TRBV7-3 many TGTGCCAGCAGCTTTTTACGTAACACTGAAGCTTTCTTT CASSFLRNTEAFF
. TRBJ1-3 TRBV7-8 few TGTGCCAGCAGCCCGAGGGACCGCGTTTCTGGAAACACCATATATTTT CASSPRDRVSGNTIYF
. TRBJ2-3 TRBV3-1 . TGTGCCAGCAGCCACCTCCCCAGCGGATACACAGATACGCAGTATTTT CASSHLPSGYTDTQYF
TRBD2 TRBJ2-7 TRBV5-1 . TGCGCCAGCAGCTTGGGTGCTAGCGGGAGGGCCTTTATCGACGAGCAGTACTTC CASSLGASGRAFIDEQYF
. TRBJ2-2 TRBV7-6 . TGTGCCAGCAGCTTACGGGGCCTAGCCCCCGGGGAGCTGTTTTTT CASSLRGLAPGELFF
. TRBJ2-1 TRBV5-1 many TGTGCCAGCAGCTTAGGGGGTGGGCATGAGCAGTTCTTC CASSLGGGHEQFF
. TRBJ1-1 TRBV11-2 many TGTGCCAGCAGCCGGAACCGGGAGAACCCTGAAGCTTTCTTT CASSRNRENPEAFF
TRBD1 TRBJ2-7 TRBV11-2 . TGTGCCAGCAGCTTAGATCTATGGGGACAGGGGTCCTACGAGCAGTACTTC CASSLDLWGQGSYEQYF
TRBD1 TRBJ1-1 TRBV5-1 . TGCGCCAGCAGCTTCGAACACAGGGGCACTGAAGCTTTCTTT CASSFEHRGTEAFF
. TRBJ2-2 TRBV12-3/TRBV12-4 . TGTGCCAGCAGTTTTGCGGTGGCCGGGGAGCTGTTTTTT CASSFAVAGELFF
TRBD1 TRBJ2-5 TRBV19 few TGTGCCAGTAGTCGAATTACAGGGGGCCAAGAGACCCAGTACTTC CASSRITGGQETQYF
TRBD2 TRBJ2-3 TRBV29-1 . TGCAGCGTTCCCTCGACTAGCGGGACTAGCACAGATACGCAGTATTTT CSVPSTSGTSTDTQYF
TRBD2 TRBJ2-4 TRBV6-2/TRBV6-3 many TGTGCCAGCAGTTCGGGACTAGCGATAGCCAAAAACATTCAGTACTTC CASSSGLAIAKNIQYF
. TRBJ2-1 TRBV29-1 . TGCAGCGTTGCAGGCGGCCCCGCCTACAATGAGCAGTTCTTC CSVAGGPAYNEQFF
TRBD1 TRBJ2-1 TRBV15 . TGTGCCACCAGCACGACAGGGCGTGAGCAGTTCTTC CATSTTGREQFF
TRBD1 TRBJ1-2 TRBV9 . TGTGCCAGCAGCGTAGCCGGACAGGGGTTCGCTAGTTCTCGCTACACCTTC CASSVAGQGFASSRYTF
. TRBJ2-1 TRBV12-3/TRBV12-4 few TGTGCCAGCAGCGGGGACTCCTCCTACAATGAGCAGTTCTTC CASSGDSSYNEQFF
. TRBJ1-6 TRBV7-2 . TGTGCCAGCAGCTTTGACAGCGGAGCTAATTCACCCCTCCACTTT CASSFDSGANSPLHF
TRBD1 TRBJ2-1 TRBV6-1 . TGTGCCAGCAGTGATCGGGACAGACCTAATGAAGGGCAGTTCTTC CASSDRDRPNEGQFF
. TRBJ2-3 TRBV5-1 many TGCGCCAGCAGCTTGGCCGTCGGAGATACGCAGTATTTT CASSLAVGDTQYF
. TRBJ2-7 TRBV7-2 . TGTGCCAGCAGCTTAGTTGTGCGGGCAAGCTCCTACGAGCAGTACTTC CASSLVVRASSYEQYF
TRBD2 TRBJ2-2 TRBV4-1 . TGCGCCAGCAGCCCACATCCCCCCCCGGGACTAGCGGACTACAACACCGGGGAGCTGTTTTTT CASSPHPPPGLADYNTGELFF
TRBD1 TRBJ2-7 TRBV5-1 . TGCGCCAGCAGCTTGGCCGCGTCAGGGGGCGAGCAGTACTTC CASSLAASGGEQYF
. TRBJ1-2 TRBV28 few TGTGCCAGCAGCCCCCCCACCTATGGCTACACCTTC CASSPPTYGYTF
. TRBJ1-1 TRBV11-2 . TGTGCCAGCAGCTTAGACGGCCTAGACCTTATTGAGGCTTTCTTT CASSLDGLDLIEAFF
. TRBJ2-1 TRBV5-1 many TGCGCCAGCAGCTTGGTGTCTGGAGGAAACCTCTACAATGAGCAGTTCTTC CASSLVSGGNLYNEQFF
TRBD1 TRBJ2-1 TRBV9 . TGTGCCAGCAGCGTAGTGGGAGGGACAGGGGGAATCAATGAGCAGTTCTTC CASSVVGGTGGINEQFF
. TRBJ1-5 TRBV4-1 . TGCGCCAGCAGCCAAGTGGGTAGCAATCAGCCCCAGCATTTT CASSQVGSNQPQHF
. TRBJ2-7 TRBV15 . TGTGCCACCAGCAGAGGTAATGGGGGTAGCGAGCAGTACTTC CATSRGNGGSEQYF
. TRBJ1-1 TRBV9 many TGTGCCAGCAGCGCAGACCCAAACACTGAAGCTTTCTTT CASSADPNTEAFF
. TRBJ2-7 TRBV7-2 few TGTGCCAGCAGCCCACAGGGAGGGGGATACGAGCAGTACTTC CASSPQGGGYEQYF
. TRBJ2-7 TRBV5-1 . TGCGCCAGCAGCTTGGTCGTTGACGAGCAGTACTTC CASSLVVDEQYF
. TRBJ2-1 TRBV9 . TGTGCCAGCAGCGCCGGACAGTTCAATGAGCAGTTCTTC CASSAGQFNEQFF
. TRBJ1-2 TRBV28 many TGTGCCAGCACCCACCAAGAGCCTAACTATGGCTACACCTTC CASTHQEPNYGYTF
. TRBJ1-1 TRBV25-1 . TGTGCCAGCAGTGGCGCACAGGGCGGGGTGAGGGCTTTCTTT CASSGAQGGVRAFF
. TRBJ2-1 TRBV19 . TGTGCCAGTAGTATAGAGCCGCCGGGCGGGACGGGGTACAATGAGCAGTTCTTC CASSIEPPGGTGYNEQFF
. TRBJ1-6 TRBV12-3/TRBV12-4 . TGTGCCAGCAGTCCACAGACAAGGTCCACCCTCCACTTT CASSPQTRSTLHF
TRBD2 TRBJ2-7 TRBV20-1 few TGCAGTGCTAGGGGGGTTAGCGGGAGGAGCTCCTACGAGCAGTACTTC CSARGVSGRSSYEQYF
TRBD2 TRBJ2-4 TRBV11-2 few TGTGCCAGCAGCCTAGTCGGGACTAGCGGGAGGAGGAGGGACATTCAGTACTTC CASSLVGTSGRRRDIQYF
TRBD1 TRBJ2-7 TRBV19 few TGTGCCAGTAGTACCACCTGGACAGGGTTAAGATACGAGCAGTACTTC CASSTTWTGLRYEQYF
. TRBJ2-5 TRBV20-1 . TGCAGTGCTTGGGGGAGCCGAGAGACCCAGTACTTC CSAWGSRETQYF
TRBD2 TRBJ2-5 TRBV15 . TGTGCCACCAGCAGAGATTGGGGGGGAGGAGAGACCCAGTACTTC CATSRDWGGGETQYF
. TRBJ2-7 TRBV18 few TGTGCCAGCTCACGACGGGTCCGCAGCCCAAGCTCCTACGAGCAGTACTTC CASSRRVRSPSSYEQYF
TRBD1 TRBJ2-5 TRBV5-1 . TGCGCCAGCAGCCCCCGGGACAGGATCCAAGAGACCCAGTACTTC CASSPRDRIQETQYF
. TRBJ1-4 TRBV20-1 . TGCAGTGCTAGACGGGGGAATGAAAAACTGTTTTTT CSARRGNEKLFF
. TRBJ1-4 TRBV20-1 . TGCAGTGCTAGAGATCCGGGGGCGGCAACTAATGAAAAACTGTTTTTT CSARDPGAATNEKLFF
TRBD1 TRBJ2-5 TRBV7-6 . TGTGCCAGCAGCTGGGGACAGGGGAAAGAGACCCAGTACTTC CASSWGQGKETQYF
TRBD2 TRBJ2-3 TRBV27 many TGTGCCAGCAGCACTAGCGGTTCTAGCACAGATACGCAGTATTTT CASSTSGSSTDTQYF
. TRBJ1-3 TRBV20-1 . TGCAGTGCTAGAGGTGGACACTTCTCTGGAAACACCATATATTTT CSARGGHFSGNTIYF
TRBD1 TRBJ1-2 TRBV20-1 . TGCAGTTGCACAGGGGGCAACTATGGCTACACCTTC CSCTGGNYGYTF
TRBD2 TRBJ2-1 TRBV12-3/TRBV12-4 . TGTGCCAGCAGGGAACTAGCGGGAGTCGTCAATGAGCAGTTCTTC CASRELAGVVNEQFF
. TRBJ2-5 TRBV20-1 many TGCAGTGCTGTACACCGCCGCGGCAGGGAGGCAGAGACCCAGTACTTC CSAVHRRGREAETQYF
. TRBJ2-7 TRBV14 many TGTGCCAGCAGCCAAGTTCCCCGGGAGCAGTACTTC CASSQVPREQYF